This TCR beta chain was captured in a study of identical twins. Study results and caveats: The authors noted that invariant MAIT and iNKT cells could partly confound zero-insertion analyses.

From the 5' RACE reads, TCRdb called clonotypes with MiXCR, one entry per CDR3 protein. In the table there are 450,000 to 500,000 distinct CDR3 sequences, 13% to 15% of which are singletons. Healthy Caucasians alone served as donors. After removal of 1 base from V and 5 bases from J, the junction contained 9 bases not matched to a gene. Per the germline V gene, CDR1 is SGDLS and CDR2 is YYNGEE. The CDR3 is made up of 16 amino acids. This clonotype was found a few times. Its antigen is as yet unknown. These data also formed part of another study, on yellow fever vaccine responses in identical twins.

The sample comprised CD4+ T cells sorted from blood. V usage is TRBV9 and J usage is TRBJ2-7; 10 bases line up with TRBD1. The sequence was collected from a woman between 18 and 29 years old in good health. CDR3 loop: CASSVLKGQGLNEQYF. Written as DNA, the CDR3 is TGTGCCAGCAGCGTACTGAAGGGACAGGGGCTAAACGAGCAGTACTTC.